This passage covers 2 T cell receptor beta chains from one sample sequenced in a study of shared clonotypes between healthy human individuals. The naive CD8 subset, CD45RO-negative cells positively selected for CCR7, excluded terminally differentiated effector memory CD45RA+ cells. Only in-frame clones appear in the TCRdb table, and some are missing; sequencing was by immunoSEQ multiplex PCR. The sample lists about 2 million clones; 85% to 95% were seen once. Sequenced sample: naive CD8+ T cells sorted from blood. All receptors come from a man younger than 35 in good health.

V is TRBV2 and J is TRBJ1-3, with D uncertain. V shed 2 bases and J shed 0 bases, with 8 bases lying between them. The length of the CDR3 is 15 residues. Germline lookup yields CDR1 SNHLY and CDR2 FYNNEI. CDR3 sequence (DNA): TGTGCCAGCAGTGAATGGGGATTCTCTGGAAACACCATATATTTT. It codes for CASSEWGFSGNTIYF.

This chain joins TRBV9 and TRBJ2-2; no clear D. Germline CDR1 and CDR2: SGDLS and YYNGEE. The CDR3 totals 15 residues. The V end was cut by 2 bases, the J end by 5 bases, with 13 bases between. CDR3 protein: CASSVTTDATGELFF. In nucleotides, the CDR3 is TGTGCCAGCAGCGTCACGACGGATGCTACCGGGGAGCTGTTTTTT.